This TCR beta chain is from a study of cytomegalovirus exposure and HLA in healthy donors. Overall study findings and caveats: Overall, under 200 TCR beta chains were annotated as cytomegalovirus-associated. A later analysis found most CMV-associated TCR beta chains apparently HLA-restricted. There were several of the most significant clusters that appeared linked to common viral pathogens in a later analysis. An assumption of roughly uniform sequencing depth across donors underlay the presence/absence analyses.

The PCR employed 60 Vbeta primers together with 13 Jbeta primers. Data came from immunoSEQ multiplex PCR; TCRdb stores just in-frame clones and leaves some out. The sample carries some 110,000 clones, about 64% recorded once. From germline, CDR1 is SQVTM and CDR2 ANQGSEA. V dropped 4 bases and J dropped 2 bases, with 9 bases sitting between them. This CDR3 region has 13 residues. Comment on this clone: The target antigen is unknown.

The TCR comes from a female donor in good health and CMV-seronegative. Sequencing was done on a sample of PBMCs. This chain links TRBV29-1 with TRBJ1-3; D perhaps matches TRBD1 (6 bases). CDR3 nucleotides: TGCAGCGTTGGCCGGGACACTGGAAACACCATATATTTT. It encodes CSVGRDTGNTIYF.